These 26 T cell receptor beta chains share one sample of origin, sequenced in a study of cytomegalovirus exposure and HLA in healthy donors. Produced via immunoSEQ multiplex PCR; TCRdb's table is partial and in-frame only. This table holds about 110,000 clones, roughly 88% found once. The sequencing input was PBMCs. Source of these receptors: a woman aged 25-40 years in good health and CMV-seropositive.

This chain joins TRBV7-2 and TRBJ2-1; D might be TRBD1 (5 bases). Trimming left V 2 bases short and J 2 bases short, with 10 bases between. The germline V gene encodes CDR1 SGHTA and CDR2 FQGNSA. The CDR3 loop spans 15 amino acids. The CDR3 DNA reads TGTGCCAGCAGCTTAAGACAGTCCACCTACAATGAGCAGTTCTTC. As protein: CASSLRQSTYNEQFF.

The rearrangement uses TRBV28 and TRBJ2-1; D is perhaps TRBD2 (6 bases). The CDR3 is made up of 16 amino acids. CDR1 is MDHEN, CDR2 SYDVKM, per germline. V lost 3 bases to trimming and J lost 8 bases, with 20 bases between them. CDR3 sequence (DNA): TGTGCCAGCAGTTTGGGTAGCGGAGATCGAAGGTATGAGCAGTTCTTC. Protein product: CASSLGSGDRRYEQFF.

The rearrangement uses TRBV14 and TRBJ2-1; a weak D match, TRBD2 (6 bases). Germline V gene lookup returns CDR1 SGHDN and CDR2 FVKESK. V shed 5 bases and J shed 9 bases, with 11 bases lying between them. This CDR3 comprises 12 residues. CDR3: CASSGLGGEQFF. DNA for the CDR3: TGTGCCAGCAGCGGGTTGGGGGGTGAGCAGTTCTTC.

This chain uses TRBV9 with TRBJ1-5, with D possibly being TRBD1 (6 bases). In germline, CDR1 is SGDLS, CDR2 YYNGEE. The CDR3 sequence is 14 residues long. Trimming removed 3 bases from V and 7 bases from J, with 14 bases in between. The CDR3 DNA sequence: TGTGCCAGCAGCGCACAGGGTTCTGGGCAGCCCCAGCATTTT. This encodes CASSAQGSGQPQHF.

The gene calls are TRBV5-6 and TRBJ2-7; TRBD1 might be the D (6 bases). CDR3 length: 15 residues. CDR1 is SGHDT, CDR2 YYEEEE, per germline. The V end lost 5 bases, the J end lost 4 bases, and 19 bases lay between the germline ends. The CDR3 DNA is TGTGCCAGCAGTCACCAGGGGCCGCGAGGTTACGAGCAGTACTTC. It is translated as CASSHQGPRGYEQYF.

The CDR3, as DNA: TGTGCCAGCAGCTTGTCAATGCAGGTCCCAGAGACCCAGTACTTC. Protein: CASSLSMQVPETQYF. The rearrangement links TRBV5-4 to TRBJ2-5, with D hard to call. This CDR3 comprises 15 residues. Per the germline V gene, CDR1 is SGHNT and CDR2 is YYREEE (reference sequence). The V and J ends lost 1 base and 4 bases respectively, with 14 bases between them. The entire variable domain, with the rest obtained from reference TRBV5-4 and TRBJ2-5, is as follows: ETGVTQSPTHLIKTRGQQVTLRCSSQSGHNTVSWYQQALGQGPQFIFQYYREEENGRGNFPPRFSGLQFPNYSSELNVNALELDDSALYLCASSLSMQVPETQYFGPGTRLLVL.

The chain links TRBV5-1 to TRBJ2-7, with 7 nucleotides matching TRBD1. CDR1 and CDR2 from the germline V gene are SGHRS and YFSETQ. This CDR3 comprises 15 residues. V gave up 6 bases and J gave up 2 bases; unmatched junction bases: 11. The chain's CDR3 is CASTRGWDSTYEQYF. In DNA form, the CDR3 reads TGCGCCAGCACCCGGGGTTGGGACAGCACCTACGAGCAGTACTTC.

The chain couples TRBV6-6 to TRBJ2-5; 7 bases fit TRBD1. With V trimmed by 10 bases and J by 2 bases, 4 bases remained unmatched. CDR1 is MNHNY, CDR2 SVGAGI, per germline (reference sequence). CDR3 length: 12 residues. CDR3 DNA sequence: TGTGCCACCCAGGGACAGCAAGAGACCCAGTACTTC. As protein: CATQGQQETQYF.

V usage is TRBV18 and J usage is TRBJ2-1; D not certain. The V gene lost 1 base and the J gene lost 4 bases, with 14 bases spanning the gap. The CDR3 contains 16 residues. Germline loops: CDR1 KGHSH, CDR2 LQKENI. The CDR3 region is CASSPQLQTLYNEQFF. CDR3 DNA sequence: TGTGCCAGCTCACCACAATTACAGACCCTTTACAATGAGCAGTTCTTC.

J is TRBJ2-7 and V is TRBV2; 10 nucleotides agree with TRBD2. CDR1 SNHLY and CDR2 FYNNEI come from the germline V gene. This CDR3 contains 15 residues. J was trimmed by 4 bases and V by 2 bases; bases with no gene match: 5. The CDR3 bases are TGTGCCAGCAGTGAACGAAGCGGGAGGGCGTACGAGCAGTACTTC. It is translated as CASSERSGRAYEQYF.

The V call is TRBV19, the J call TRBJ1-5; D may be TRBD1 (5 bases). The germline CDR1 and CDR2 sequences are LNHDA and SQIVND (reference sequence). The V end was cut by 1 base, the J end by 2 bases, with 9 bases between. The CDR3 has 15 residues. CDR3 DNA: TGTGCCAGTAGTATAGGACTAGGGGGCAATCAGCCCCAGCATTTT. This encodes CASSIGLGGNQPQHF.

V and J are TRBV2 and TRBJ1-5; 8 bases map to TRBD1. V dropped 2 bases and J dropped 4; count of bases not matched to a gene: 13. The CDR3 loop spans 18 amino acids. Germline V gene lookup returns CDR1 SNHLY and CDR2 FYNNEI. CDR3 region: CASSEWQGARPRNQPQHF. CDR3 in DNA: TGTGCCAGCAGTGAATGGCAGGGGGCGAGACCACGGAATCAGCCCCAGCATTTT.

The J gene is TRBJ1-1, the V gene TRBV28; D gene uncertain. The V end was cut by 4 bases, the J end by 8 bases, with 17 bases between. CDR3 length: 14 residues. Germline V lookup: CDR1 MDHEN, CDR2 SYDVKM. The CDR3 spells CASSSGGRSSEAFF. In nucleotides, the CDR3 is TGTGCCAGCAGTTCGGGAGGGAGGTCTTCCGAAGCTTTCTTT.

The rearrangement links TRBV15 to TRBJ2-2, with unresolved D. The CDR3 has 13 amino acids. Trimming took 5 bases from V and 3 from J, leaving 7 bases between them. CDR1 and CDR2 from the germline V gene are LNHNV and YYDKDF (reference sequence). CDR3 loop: CATSPSDTGELFF. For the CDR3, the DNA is TGTGCCACCAGCCCGTCGGACACCGGGGAGCTGTTTTTT.

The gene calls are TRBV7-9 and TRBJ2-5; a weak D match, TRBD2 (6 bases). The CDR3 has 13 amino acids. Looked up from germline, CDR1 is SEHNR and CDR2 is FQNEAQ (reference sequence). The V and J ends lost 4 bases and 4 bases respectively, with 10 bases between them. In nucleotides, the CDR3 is TGTGCCAGCAGCTCGGGAGTCCCAGAGACCCAGTACTTC. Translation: CASSSGVPETQYF.

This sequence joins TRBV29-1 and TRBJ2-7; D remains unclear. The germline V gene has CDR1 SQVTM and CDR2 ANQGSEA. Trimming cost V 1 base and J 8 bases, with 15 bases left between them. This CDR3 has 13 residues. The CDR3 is CSVEVPTKRKQYF. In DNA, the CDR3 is TGCAGCGTTGAAGTACCGACCAAGCGCAAGCAGTACTTC.

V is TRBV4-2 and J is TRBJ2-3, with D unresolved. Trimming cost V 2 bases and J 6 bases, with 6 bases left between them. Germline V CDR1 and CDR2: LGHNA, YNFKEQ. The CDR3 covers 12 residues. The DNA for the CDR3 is TGTGCCAGCAGCCAAAACAGCGATACGCAGTATTTT. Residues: CASSQNSDTQYF.

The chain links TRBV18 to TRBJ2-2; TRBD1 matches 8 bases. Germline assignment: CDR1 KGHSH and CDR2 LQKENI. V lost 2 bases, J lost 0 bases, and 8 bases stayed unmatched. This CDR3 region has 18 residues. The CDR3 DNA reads TGTGCCAGCTCACCAAGGGGGCAGGGGGCTCCGAACACCGGGGAGCTGTTTTTT. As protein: CASSPRGQGAPNTGELFF.

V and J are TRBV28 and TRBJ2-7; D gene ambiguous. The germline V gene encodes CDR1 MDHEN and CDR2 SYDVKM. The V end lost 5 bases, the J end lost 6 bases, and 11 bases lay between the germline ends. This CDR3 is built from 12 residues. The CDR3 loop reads CASSRDISEQYF. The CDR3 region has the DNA TGTGCCAGCAGTAGAGACATATCCGAGCAGTACTTC.

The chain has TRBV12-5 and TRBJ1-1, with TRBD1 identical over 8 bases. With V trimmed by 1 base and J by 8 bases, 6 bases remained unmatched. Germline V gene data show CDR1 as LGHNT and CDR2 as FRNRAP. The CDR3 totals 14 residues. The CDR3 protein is CASGLGGGQEEAFF. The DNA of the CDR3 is TGTGCTAGTGGTTTGGGTGGGGGACAGGAAGAAGCTTTCTTT.

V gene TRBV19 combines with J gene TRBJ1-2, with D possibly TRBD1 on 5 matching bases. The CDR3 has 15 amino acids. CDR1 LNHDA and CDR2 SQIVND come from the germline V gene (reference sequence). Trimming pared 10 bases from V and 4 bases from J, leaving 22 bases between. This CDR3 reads CATTTTKGLGYGYTF. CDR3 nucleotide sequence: TGTGCCACCACGACAACGAAGGGGCTTGGCTATGGCTACACCTTC.

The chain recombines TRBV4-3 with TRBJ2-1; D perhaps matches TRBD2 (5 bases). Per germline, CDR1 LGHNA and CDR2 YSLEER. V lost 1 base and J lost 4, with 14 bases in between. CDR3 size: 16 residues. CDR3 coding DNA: TGCGCCAGCAGCCAAGTTCAGAACGGGGAGTACAATGAGCAGTTCTTC. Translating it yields CASSQVQNGEYNEQFF.

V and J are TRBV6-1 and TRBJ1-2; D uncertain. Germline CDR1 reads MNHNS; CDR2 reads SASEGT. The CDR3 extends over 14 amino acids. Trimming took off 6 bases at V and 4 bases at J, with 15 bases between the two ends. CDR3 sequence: CASSPIRGGYGYTF. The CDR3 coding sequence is TGTGCCAGCAGCCCCATACGGGGTGGCTATGGCTACACCTTC.

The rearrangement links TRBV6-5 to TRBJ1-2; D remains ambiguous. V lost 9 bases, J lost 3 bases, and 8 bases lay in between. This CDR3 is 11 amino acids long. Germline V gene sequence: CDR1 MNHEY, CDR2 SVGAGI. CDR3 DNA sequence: TGTGCCAGTTATCGGGACTATGGCTACACCTTC. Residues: CASYRDYGYTF.

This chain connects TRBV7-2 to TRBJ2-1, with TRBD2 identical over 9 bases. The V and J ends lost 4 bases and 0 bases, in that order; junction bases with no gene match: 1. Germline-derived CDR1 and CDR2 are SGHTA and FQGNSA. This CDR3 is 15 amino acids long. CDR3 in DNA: TGTGCCAGCAGCTCTAGCGGGACCTCCTACAATGAGCAGTTCTTC. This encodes CASSSSGTSYNEQFF.

The CDR3 protein is CASSGQGLSYNEQFF. CDR3 sequence (DNA): TGTGCCAGCAGCGGACAGGGGCTCTCCTACAATGAGCAGTTCTTC. V is TRBV9 and J is TRBJ2-1; 8 bases align to TRBD1. This CDR3 comprises 15 residues. With V trimmed by 3 bases and J by 0 bases, 2 bases remained unmatched. Germline V CDR1 and CDR2: SGDLS, YYNGEE.